Listed here are 10 T cell receptor beta chains from one sample, sequenced in a study of regulatory T cells in long-lasting Graves disease. Investigators prepared the TCR beta libraries by applying iRepertoire HTBI primers and Arm-PCR of CDR3 regions. TCRdb processed the multiplex PCR reads anew with MiXCR; each CDR3 protein has one entry. The repertoire holds a few hundred thousand distinct CDR3 sequences, with about 20% as singletons. As for time point: newly diagnosed GD, antithyroid drugs for less than 3 months. Isolated PBMC RNA provided the starting material for the TCR library. These data also featured in a second study, about T cells in Graves' hyperthyroidism and ophthalmopathy.

This material consisted of peripheral blood mononuclear cells (PBMCs), taken at new diagnosis, from a patient treated with antithyroid drugs. All receptors derive from a woman aged 30 to 39 with Graves disease.

At least ten counts were recorded for this clonotype. The V gene is TRBV6-2 or TRBV6-3, the J gene TRBJ2-7; D gene ambiguous. This CDR3 has 13 residues. V lost 6 bases to trimming and J lost 3 bases, with 12 bases between them. Germline assignment: CDR1 MNHEY and CDR2 SVGEGT. CDR3 sequence reads: CASRLSAFYEQYF. Here the CDR3 DNA reads TGTGCCAGCAGGTTGTCAGCTTTCTACGAGCAGTACTTC.

This clonotype was counted only a few times. Its ends do not fully match the called genes, so a read error is possible. The V call is TRBV7-9, the J call TRBJ2-5; no firm D call. This CDR3 spans 12 amino acids. Per the germline V gene, CDR1 is SEHNR and CDR2 is FQNEAQ (reference sequence). Written as DNA, the CDR3 is TGTGTCAGCAGTGGGCAGCAAGAGACCCAGTACTTC. Translation gives CVSSGQQETQYF.

There are a few counts of this clonotype. The CDR3 nucleotides are TGCAGCGCGTCGGACGTCCAAGAGACCCAGTACTTC. This sequence encodes CSASDVQETQYF. The rearrangement links TRBV29-1 to TRBJ2-5; D is unclear. Trimming took off 7 bases at V and 1 base at J, with 10 bases between the two ends. CDR1 SQVTM and CDR2 ANQGSEA come from the germline V gene. This CDR3 region has 12 residues.

This clonotype was counted many times. The V gene is TRBV12-3 or TRBV12-4, the J gene TRBJ2-5; unclear D gene. V gave up 2 bases and J gave up 2 bases, with 9 bases separating them. The CDR3 spans 14 residues. The CDR3 coding sequence is TGTGCCAGCAGTTTACGTCTGGGGCAAGAGACCCAGTACTTC. Translating it yields CASSLRLGQETQYF.

This clonotype was recorded at least ten times. The genes are TRBV12-3 or TRBV12-4 and TRBJ2-7, with no clear D. This CDR3 region has 12 residues. Trimming left V 6 bases short and J 6 bases short, with 12 bases between. The CDR3 DNA reads TGTGCCAGCAGCACATACGCCGGCGAGCAGTACTTC. Translated, it gives CASSTYAGEQYF.

The genes are TRBV5-1 and TRBJ2-3; 14 bases map to TRBD2. Germline-derived CDR1 and CDR2 are SGHRS and YFSETQ. The CDR3 totals 16 residues. V lost 5 bases and J lost 4; bases outside the gene matches: 6. The CDR3 coding sequence is TGCGCCAGCAGGCCCGGACTAGCGGGAGGTTCAGATACGCAGTATTTT. Translating it yields CASRPGLAGGSDTQYF. Full variable domain (missing parts from reference TRBV5-1 and TRBJ2-3): KAGVTQTPRYLIKTRGQQVTLSCSPISGHRSVSWYQQTPGQGLQFLFEYFSETQRNKGNFPGRFSGRQFSNSRSEMNVSTLELGDSALYLCASRPGLAGGSDTQYFGPGTRLTVL.

Turning to this clonotype: This may come from a read error, since a much larger clone is one base off. This is likely a read error, given that the CDR3 carries no conserved phenylalanine or tryptophan at its end. The chain links TRBV5-1 to TRBJ2-3, with D perhaps matching TRBD1 or TRBD2 (5 bases each). The CDR3 runs to 16 residues. Germline-derived CDR1 and CDR2 are SGHRS and YFSETQ. Trimming took off 2 bases at V and 0 bases at J, with 13 bases between the two ends. This CDR3 is CASSFSGTASTDTQYL. The CDR3 DNA is TGCGCCAGCAGCTTCTCCGGGACGGCTAGCACAGATACGCAGTATCTT.

This clonotype has ten or more counts. The chain is built from TRBV20-1 and TRBJ1-1; TRBD1 is a possible D gene (5 bases). There are 12 residues in the CDR3. V was shortened by 2 bases and J by 3 bases, with 7 bases between the two germline ends. Germline V CDR1 and CDR2: DFQATT, SNEGSKA (reference sequence). The CDR3 sequence is CSARQGDTEAFF. Written as DNA, the CDR3 is TGCAGTGCTAGACAGGGAGACACTGAAGCTTTCTTT.

This clonotype was recorded many times. The rearrangement joins TRBV12-3 or TRBV12-4 to TRBJ2-3; the D is unclear. The CDR3 has 14 residues. V gave up 6 bases and J gave up 2 bases, with 12 bases separating them. In DNA form, the CDR3 reads TGTGCCAGCAGCCCTGACCTTATCACAGATACGCAGTATTTT. Protein sequence: CASSPDLITDTQYF.

This clonotype appeared many times. The chain has TRBV7-2 and TRBJ2-7; D uncertain. V lost 1 base and J 6 bases, leaving 10 bases between the germline ends. Germline lookup yields CDR1 SGHTA and CDR2 FQGNSA. There are 13 residues in the CDR3. The chain's CDR3 is CASSLEQLGEQYF. In DNA form, the CDR3 reads TGTGCCAGCAGCTTAGAGCAGTTGGGCGAGCAGTACTTC.